The 22 T cell receptor beta chains reported below all come from one sample, sequenced in a study of blood T cells in healthy people across ages. Primers used in a second PCR of about 6 to 11 cycles were a sample-barcoded 5' primer and a J-beta primer mix. TCRdb analysed the 5' RACE reads with MiXCR anew, one entry per CDR3 protein. The sample holds around 750,000 distinct CDR3 sequences, 53% seen once. The specimen sequenced was blood. These receptors originate from a man older than 75 in good health.

V is TRBV13 and J is TRBJ1-4, with D perhaps matching TRBD1 (5 bases). V lost 5 bases and J 0 bases, leaving 19 bases between the germline ends. Germline lookup yields CDR1 PRHDT and CDR2 FYEKMQ (reference sequence). The CDR3 totals 18 residues. This chain's CDR3 is CASSPKGRDGSTNEKLFF. The CDR3 DNA follows: TGTGCCAGCAGCCCCAAAGGCAGGGACGGGTCAACTAATGAAAAACTGTTTTTT.

J is TRBJ2-1 and V is TRBV5-1, with unresolved D. Trimming left V 4 bases short and J 6 bases short, with 11 bases between. Germline lookup yields CDR1 SGHRS and CDR2 YFSETQ. The CDR3 spans 13 residues. CDR3 DNA sequence: TGCGCCAGCAGCCCTCAACCCTTCAATGAGCAGTTCTTC. Protein product: CASSPQPFNEQFF.

The J gene is TRBJ1-1, the V gene TRBV25-1, with D unclear. The germline V and J ends were trimmed by 6 bases and 1 base, with 9 bases remaining between them. Looked up from germline, CDR1 is MGHDK and CDR2 is SYGVNS. This CDR3 spans 13 amino acids. The CDR3 DNA follows: TGTGCCAGCAGAAACGACAAGAACACTGAAGCTTTCTTT. Its translation is CASRNDKNTEAFF.

The chain links TRBV7-6 to TRBJ1-1, with TRBD1 matching over 8 bases. Trimming cost V 5 bases and J 5 bases; bases outside gene matches: 10. CDR1 is SGHVS, CDR2 FNYEAQ, per germline. CDR3 length: 15 residues. This CDR3 reads CASSVTGVTRTEAFF. CDR3 bases: TGTGCCAGCAGCGTGACAGGGGTGACTCGAACTGAAGCTTTCTTT.

This chain links TRBV3-1 with TRBJ2-1; TRBD2 matches 11 bases. This CDR3 contains 18 residues. The V gene's germline CDR1 is LGHDT and CDR2 YNNKEL (reference sequence). V gave up 4 bases and J gave up 4 bases; unmatched junction bases: 12. The CDR3 protein is CASSRSGRAPRGYNEQFF. The CDR3, as DNA: TGTGCCAGCAGCCGTAGCGGGAGGGCCCCCCGAGGATACAATGAGCAGTTCTTC.

Comment on this clonotype: One end of the junction does not line up with germline, which may come from a read error. The chain links TRBV29-1 to TRBJ1-2; 7 bases map to TRBD1. The CDR3 has 11 residues. Germline assignment: CDR1 SQVTM and CDR2 ANQGSEA. The CDR3 spells CSTQGVDGDTF. CDR3 DNA: TGCAGCACCCAGGGGGTCGATGGCGACACCTTC.

This chain uses TRBV12-3 or TRBV12-4 with TRBJ2-7; no clear D. The CDR3 runs to 13 residues. Trimming removed 3 bases at V and 6 bases at J, with 12 bases between. CDR3 DNA: TGTGCCAGCAGTTTGTCCTCCATCGGCGAGCAGTACTTC. Translating gives CASSLSSIGEQYF.

The rearrangement uses TRBV12-3 or TRBV12-4 and TRBJ2-3, with a tentative D call TRBD2 (6 bases). Trimming took 4 bases from V and 14 from J, leaving 25 bases between them. The CDR3 covers 15 residues. The CDR3 spells CASSSTPGVGGYAYF. DNA of the CDR3: TGTGCCAGCAGTTCCACCCCGGGGGTCGGCGGATACGCGTATTTT.

The chain employs TRBV10-2 and TRBJ1-2; tentative D call: TRBD1 (6 bases). The CDR3 totals 15 residues. The V end lost 4 bases, the J end lost 4 bases, and 16 bases lay between the germline ends. Germline V gene data show CDR1 as WSHSY and CDR2 as SAAADI. The CDR3 sequence: CASSGAAQGFYGYTF. In DNA form, the CDR3 reads TGCGCCAGCAGTGGGGCGGCCCAGGGGTTCTATGGCTACACCTTC.

The rearrangement links TRBV13 to TRBJ2-2, with D tentatively TRBD1 or TRBD2 (6 bases each). V shed 0 bases and J shed 0 bases, with 14 bases lying between them. The CDR3 spans 18 residues. Germline loops: CDR1 PRHDT, CDR2 FYEKMQ (reference sequence). DNA of the CDR3: TGTGCCAGCAGCTTAGGGGTTCCGGGGGCGGCGAACACCGGGGAGCTGTTTTTT. This codes for CASSLGVPGAANTGELFF.

This clonotype has a handful of counts. The gene calls are TRBV2 and TRBJ2-7; no definite D call. The germline CDR1 and CDR2 sequences are SNHLY and FYNNEI. The CDR3 is 12 amino acids. V lost 4 bases to trimming and J lost 1 base, with 5 bases between them. CDR3 DNA: TGTGCCAGCAGTGTTGCGTCCTACGAGCAGTACTTC. This translates into CASSVASYEQYF.

This chain connects TRBV11-1 to TRBJ2-7; tentative D call: TRBD2 (5 bases). The V end was cut by 7 bases, the J end by 7 bases, with 23 bases between. The CDR3 totals 15 residues. Germline CDR1 is SGHAT and CDR2 is FQDESV (reference sequence). CDR3 nucleotides: TGTGCCAGCACCCCGAGGGTACTCTCCTACAATGAGCAGTACTTC. Amino acids: CASTPRVLSYNEQYF. The complete variable domain, with remaining parts taken from reference TRBV11-1 and TRBJ2-7, reads EAEVAQSPRYKITEKSQAVAFWCDPISGHATLYWYRQILGQGPELLVQFQDESVVDDSQLPKDRFSAERLKGVDSTLKIQPAELGDSAMYLCASTPRVLSYNEQYFGPGTRLTVT.

V usage is TRBV25-1 and J usage is TRBJ1-6; D call uncertain. The V end was cut by 5 bases, the J end by 18 bases, with 14 bases between. This CDR3 is 11 amino acids long. In germline, CDR1 is MGHDK, CDR2 SYGVNS. The CDR3 DNA sequence: TGTGCCAGCAGTCGGACGCATCGGCCCCACTTT. This translates into CASSRTHRPHF.

The rearrangement uses TRBV7-2 and TRBJ2-5; no clear D. V lost 0 bases and J 5 bases, leaving 7 bases between the germline ends. CDR1 SGHTA and CDR2 FQGNSA come from the germline V gene. The CDR3 has 13 residues. DNA of the CDR3: TGTGCCAGCAGCTTAGCTCGAGCGGAGACCCAGTACTTC. Translation: CASSLARAETQYF.

The chain recombines TRBV12-3 or TRBV12-4 with TRBJ2-7; no definite D call. Between the trimmed V and J ends, which lost 6 bases and 2 bases, there was a span of 8 bases. The CDR3 sequence is 12 residues long. The CDR3 nucleotides are TGTGCCAGCAGCCTTTTCACCTACGAGCAGTACTTC. Amino acids: CASSLFTYEQYF.

In its sample, this clonotype was seen a few times. V gene TRBV4-2 combines with J gene TRBJ2-3; 11 bases are a match to TRBD2. There are 18 residues in the CDR3. The germline V gene has CDR1 LGHNA and CDR2 YNFKEQ. J lost 14 bases, V lost 0 bases, and 19 bases had no gene match. The CDR3 DNA reads as TGTGCCAGCAGCCAAGATTTCCGACTAGCGGGAAGGGACAGATACGCGTATTTT. Its translation is CASSQDFRLAGRDRYAYF.

This clonotype was counted between two and nine times. The rearrangement joins TRBV2 to TRBJ2-6, with D hard to call. The CDR3 sequence is 15 residues long. Germline V lookup: CDR1 SNHLY, CDR2 FYNNEI. V lost 6 bases to trimming and J lost 1 base, with 10 bases between them. The CDR3 DNA reads TGTGCCAGCAGGGACGGCAAATCTGGGGCCAACGTCCTGACTTTC. It is translated as CASRDGKSGANVLTF.

This rearrangement joins TRBV10-3 to TRBJ2-5, with 8 bases aligning to TRBD2. The closer fit of TRBJ2-7 to the DNA end suggests the J call may be wrong. CDR1 is ENHRY, CDR2 SYGVKD, per germline. This CDR3 has 16 amino acids. CDR3 nucleotide sequence: TGTGCCATCAGTGACCTGGCTAGCGGGCCAACCTACGAGCAGTACTTC. This sequence encodes CAISDLASGPTYEQYF.

This clonotype was counted a few times. The gene calls are TRBV2 and TRBJ2-7; D remains ambiguous. This CDR3 spans 14 amino acids. Trimming removed 2 bases from V and 4 bases from J, with 12 bases in between. Per germline, CDR1 SNHLY and CDR2 FYNNEI. CDR3 DNA: TGTGCCAGCAGTGAAACCCCAATCGGGTACGAGCAGTACTTC. Its protein is CASSETPIGYEQYF.

CDR3 in amino acids: CSAPTGTGGKTQYF. The CDR3 nucleotides read TGCAGCGCCCCGACCGGGACAGGGGGCAAGACCCAGTACTTC. The chain uses TRBV29-1 and TRBJ2-5, with 12 positions matching TRBD1. Trimming took 7 bases from V and 6 from J; bases not matched to a gene: 9. CDR3 length: 14 amino acids. CDR1 is SQVTM, CDR2 ANQGSEA, per germline. Full variable domain (rest looked up from reference TRBV29-1 and TRBJ2-5): SAVISQKPSRDICQRGTSLTIQCQVDSQVTMMFWYRQQPGQSLTLIATANQGSEATYESGFVIDKFPISRPNLTFSTLTVSNMSPEDSSIYLCSAPTGTGGKTQYFGPGTRLLVL.

The chain uses TRBV2 and TRBJ1-2; 9 positions agree with TRBD1. With V trimmed by 3 bases and J by 7 bases, 6 bases remained unmatched. Germline assignment: CDR1 SNHLY and CDR2 FYNNEI. This CDR3 is built from 14 residues. For the CDR3, the DNA is TGTGCCAGCAGTGAGGACAGGGGTGTTTCTGGCTACACCTTC. This gives the protein CASSEDRGVSGYTF.

V is TRBV7-2 and J is TRBJ2-3, with TRBD2 matching over 10 bases. This CDR3 comprises 15 residues. Per the germline V gene, CDR1 is SGHTA and CDR2 is FQGNSA. The V gene end was trimmed by 5 bases and the J gene end by 14 bases; junction bases not matched to a gene: 16. This chain's CDR3 is CASSPSGRGARYAYF. The CDR3 DNA reads TGTGCCAGCAGCCCCAGCGGGAGGGGTGCCAGATACGCGTATTTT. Based on the CDR3 plus reference TRBV7-2 and TRBJ2-3, the full variable domain is GAGVSQSPSNKVTEKGKDVELRCDPISGHTALYWYRQSLGQGLEFLIYFQGNSAPDKSGLPSDRFSAERTGGSVSTLTIQRTQQEDSAVYLCASSPSGRGARYAYFGPGTRLTVL.